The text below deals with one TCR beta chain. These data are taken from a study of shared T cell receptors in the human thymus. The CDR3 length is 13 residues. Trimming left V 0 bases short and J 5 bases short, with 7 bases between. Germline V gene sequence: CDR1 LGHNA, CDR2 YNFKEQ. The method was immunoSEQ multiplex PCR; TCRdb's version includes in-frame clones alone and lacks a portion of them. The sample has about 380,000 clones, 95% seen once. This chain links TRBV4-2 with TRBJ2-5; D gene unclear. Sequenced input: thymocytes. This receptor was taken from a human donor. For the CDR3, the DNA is TGTGCCAGCAGCCAAGATTGGCAGGAGACCCAGTACTTC. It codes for CASSQDWQETQYF.